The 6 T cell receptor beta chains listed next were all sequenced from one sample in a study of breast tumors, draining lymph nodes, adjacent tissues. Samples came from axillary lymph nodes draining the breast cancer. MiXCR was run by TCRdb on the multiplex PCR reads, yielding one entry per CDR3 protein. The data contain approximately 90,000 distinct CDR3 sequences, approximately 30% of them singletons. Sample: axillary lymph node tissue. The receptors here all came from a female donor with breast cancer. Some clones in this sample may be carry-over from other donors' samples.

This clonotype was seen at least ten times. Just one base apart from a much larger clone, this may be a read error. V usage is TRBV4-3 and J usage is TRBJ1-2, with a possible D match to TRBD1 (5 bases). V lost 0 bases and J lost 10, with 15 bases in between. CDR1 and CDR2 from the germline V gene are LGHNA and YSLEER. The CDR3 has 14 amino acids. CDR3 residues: CASSQDQGAMAYTF. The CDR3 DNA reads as TGCGCCAGCAGCCAAGACCAGGGTGCTATGGCCTACACCTTC.

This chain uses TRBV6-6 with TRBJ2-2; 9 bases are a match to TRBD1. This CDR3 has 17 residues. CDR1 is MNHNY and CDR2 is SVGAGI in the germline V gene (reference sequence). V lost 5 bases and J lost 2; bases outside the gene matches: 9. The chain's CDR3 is CASSRTGGGGNTGELFF. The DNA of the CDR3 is TGTGCCAGCAGTCGAACAGGGGGCGGTGGAAACACCGGGGAGCTGTTTTTT.

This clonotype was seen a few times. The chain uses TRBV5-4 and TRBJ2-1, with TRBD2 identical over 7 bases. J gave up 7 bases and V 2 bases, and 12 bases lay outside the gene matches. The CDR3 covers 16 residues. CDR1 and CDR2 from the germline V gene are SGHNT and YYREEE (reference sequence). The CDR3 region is CASSLGNSRERNEQFF. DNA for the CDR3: TGTGCCAGCAGCTTAGGGAACTCGCGGGAGAGGAATGAGCAGTTCTTC.

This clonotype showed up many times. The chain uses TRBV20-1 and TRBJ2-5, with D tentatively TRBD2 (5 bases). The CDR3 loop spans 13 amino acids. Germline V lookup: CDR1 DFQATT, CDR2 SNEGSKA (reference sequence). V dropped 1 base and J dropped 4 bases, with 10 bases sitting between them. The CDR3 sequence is CSARALGRETQYF. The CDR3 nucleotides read TGCAGTGCTAGAGCACTAGGTAGAGAGACCCAGTACTTC.

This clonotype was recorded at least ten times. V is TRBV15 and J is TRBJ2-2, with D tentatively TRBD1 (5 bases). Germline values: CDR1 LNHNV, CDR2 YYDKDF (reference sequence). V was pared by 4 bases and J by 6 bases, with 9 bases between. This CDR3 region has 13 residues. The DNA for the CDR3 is TGTGCCACCAGCAAAGGGGTTGCCGGGGAGCTGTTTTTT. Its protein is CATSKGVAGELFF.

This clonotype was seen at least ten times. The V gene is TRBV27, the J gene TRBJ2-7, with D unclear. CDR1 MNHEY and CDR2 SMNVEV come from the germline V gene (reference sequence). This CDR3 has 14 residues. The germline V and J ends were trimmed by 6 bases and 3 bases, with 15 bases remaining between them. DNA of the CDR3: TGTGCCAGCAGGTCGGTGCAGGTCGGCTACGAGCAGTACTTC. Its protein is CASRSVQVGYEQYF.